One and the same sample provided the 3 T cell receptor beta chains below, sequenced in a study of T cell responses to AZD1222 COVID-19 vaccine. Assay used: immunoSEQ multiplex PCR; TCRdb lists only in-frame clones, some missing. The sample holds about 170,000 clones, approximately 90% seen once. This material consisted of peripheral blood, taken 28 days after the second dose of the MenACWY control vaccine. These receptors were taken from an adult who received the MenACWY meningococcal vaccine as a control.

The CDR3 spells CASSEDPTGRYGYTF. The CDR3 nucleotides are TGTGCCAGCAGTGAAGACCCAACAGGGAGGTATGGCTACACCTTC. The chain joins TRBV6-1 to TRBJ1-2; D is possibly TRBD1 (6 bases). Germline CDR1 and CDR2: MNHNS and SASEGT. CDR3 size: 15 residues. The germline V and J ends were trimmed by 1 base and 5 bases, with 14 bases remaining between them.

The chain has TRBV27 and TRBJ2-3, with 10 bases aligning to TRBD2. The germline V gene encodes CDR1 MNHEY and CDR2 SMNVEV (reference sequence). The J segment lost 0 bases and the V segment lost 5 bases, leaving 8 bases of the junction unmatched. The CDR3 has 17 residues. The CDR3 coding sequence is TGTGCCAGCAGTGTAGCTAGCGGGAGTAGAAGCACAGATACGCAGTATTTT. It is translated as CASSVASGSRSTDTQYF.

This clone has just a few counts. The gene calls are TRBV7-2 and TRBJ1-3; D perhaps matches TRBD1 (5 bases). Germline lookup yields CDR1 SGHTA and CDR2 FQGNSA. Trimming pared 5 bases from V and 12 bases from J, leaving 26 bases between. The CDR3 is 16 amino acids. CDR3 nucleotide sequence: TGTGCCAGCAGCCACAGCCCCCTCGGGACGTATGGAGGCATATATTTT. Translated: CASSHSPLGTYGGIYF. The complete variable domain, with remaining parts taken from reference TRBV7-2 and TRBJ1-3, reads GAGVSQSPSNKVTEKGKDVELRCDPISGHTALYWYRQSLGQGLEFLIYFQGNSAPDKSGLPSDRFSAERTGGSVSTLTIQRTQQEDSAVYLCASSHSPLGTYGGIYFGEGSWLTVV.